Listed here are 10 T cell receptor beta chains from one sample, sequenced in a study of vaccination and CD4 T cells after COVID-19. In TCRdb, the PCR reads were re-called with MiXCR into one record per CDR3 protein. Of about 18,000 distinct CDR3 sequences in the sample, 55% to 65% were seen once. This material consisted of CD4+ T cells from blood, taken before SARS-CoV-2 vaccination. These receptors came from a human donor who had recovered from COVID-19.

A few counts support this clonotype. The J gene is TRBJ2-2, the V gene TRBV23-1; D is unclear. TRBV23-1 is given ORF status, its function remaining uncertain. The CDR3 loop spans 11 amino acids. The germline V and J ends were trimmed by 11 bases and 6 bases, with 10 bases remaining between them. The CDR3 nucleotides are TGCGCCGGATCTAGGCCCGGGGAGCTGTTTTTT. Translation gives CAGSRPGELFF.

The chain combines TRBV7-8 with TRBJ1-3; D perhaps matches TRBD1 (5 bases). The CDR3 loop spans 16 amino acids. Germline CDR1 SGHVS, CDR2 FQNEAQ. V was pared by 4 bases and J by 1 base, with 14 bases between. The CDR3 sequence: CASSWGGGGSGNTIYF. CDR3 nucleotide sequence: TGTGCCAGCAGCTGGGGCGGGGGAGGGTCTGGAAACACCATATATTTT. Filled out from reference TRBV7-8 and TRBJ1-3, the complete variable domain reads GAGVSQSPRYKVAKRGQDVALRCDPISGHVSLFWYQQALGQGPEFLTYFQNEAQLDKSGLPSDRFFAERPEGSVSTLKIQRTQQEDSAVYLCASSWGGGGSGNTIYFGEGSWLTVV.

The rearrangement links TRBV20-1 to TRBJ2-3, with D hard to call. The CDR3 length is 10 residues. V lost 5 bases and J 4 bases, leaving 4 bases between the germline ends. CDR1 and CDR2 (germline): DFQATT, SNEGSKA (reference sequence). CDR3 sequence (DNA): TGCAGTGCTGTATCAGATACGCAGTATTTT. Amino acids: CSAVSDTQYF.

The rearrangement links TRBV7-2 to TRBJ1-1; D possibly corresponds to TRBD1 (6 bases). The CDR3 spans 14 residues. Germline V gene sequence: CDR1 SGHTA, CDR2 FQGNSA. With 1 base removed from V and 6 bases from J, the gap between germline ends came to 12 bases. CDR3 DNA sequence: TGTGCCAGCAGCTTAGACAGGGTAGGCGCTGAAGCTTTCTTT. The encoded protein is CASSLDRVGAEAFF.

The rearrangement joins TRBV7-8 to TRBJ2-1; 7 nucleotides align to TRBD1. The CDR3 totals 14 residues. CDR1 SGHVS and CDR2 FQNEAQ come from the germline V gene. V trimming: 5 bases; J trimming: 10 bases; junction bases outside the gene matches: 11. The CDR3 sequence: CASSPLEGAGEQFF. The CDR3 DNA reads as TGTGCCAGCAGCCCGCTCGAGGGGGCAGGGGAGCAGTTCTTC.

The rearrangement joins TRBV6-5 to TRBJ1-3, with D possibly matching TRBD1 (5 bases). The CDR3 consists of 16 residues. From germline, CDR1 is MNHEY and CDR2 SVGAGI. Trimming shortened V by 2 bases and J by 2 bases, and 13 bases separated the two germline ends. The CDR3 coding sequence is TGTGCCAGCAGTTACCCAGCAGGGACGGCTGGAAACACCATATATTTT. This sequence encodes CASSYPAGTAGNTIYF.

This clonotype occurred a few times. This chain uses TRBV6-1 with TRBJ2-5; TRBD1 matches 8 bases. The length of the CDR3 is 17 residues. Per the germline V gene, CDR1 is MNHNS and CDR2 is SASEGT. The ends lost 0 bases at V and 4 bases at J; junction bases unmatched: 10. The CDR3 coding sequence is TGTGCCAGCAGTGAAGCGCTGGGAGACAGGGGAGGAGAGACCCAGTACTTC. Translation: CASSEALGDRGGETQYF.

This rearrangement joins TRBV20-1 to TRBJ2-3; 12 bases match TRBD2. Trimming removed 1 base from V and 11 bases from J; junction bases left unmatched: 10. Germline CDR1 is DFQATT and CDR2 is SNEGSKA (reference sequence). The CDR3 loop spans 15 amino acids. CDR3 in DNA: TGCAGTGCTAGAGCGACTAGCGGGAGATCCGGTGGGCAGTATTTT. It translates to CSARATSGRSGGQYF.

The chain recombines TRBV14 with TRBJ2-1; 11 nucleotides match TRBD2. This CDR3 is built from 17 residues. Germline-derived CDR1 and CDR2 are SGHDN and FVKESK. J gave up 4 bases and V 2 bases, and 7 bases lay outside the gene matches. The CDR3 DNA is TGTGCCAGCAGCCAACATCCAGGGACTAGCGGATACAATGAGCAGTTCTTC. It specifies CASSQHPGTSGYNEQFF.

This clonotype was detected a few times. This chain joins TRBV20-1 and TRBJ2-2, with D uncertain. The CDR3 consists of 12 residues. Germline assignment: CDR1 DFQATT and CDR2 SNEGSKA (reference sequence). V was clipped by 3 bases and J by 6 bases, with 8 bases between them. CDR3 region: CSASIAAGELFF. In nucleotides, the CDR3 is TGCAGTGCTAGCATAGCTGCCGGGGAGCTGTTTTTT.